The 32 T cell receptor beta chains listed next were all sequenced from one sample in a study of blood T cells in healthy people across ages. A sample-barcoded 5' primer and a J-beta primer mix were used in a second PCR of about 7 to 11 cycles. TCRdb ran MiXCR on the 5' RACE reads and lists one entry per CDR3 protein. The sample has some 800,000 distinct CDR3 sequences; 25% are singletons. This sample also appeared in a second study, on T cells of mothers and their children.

The sample taken for sequencing was blood. Receptors originate from a boy younger than 18 in good health.

This clonotype showed up just a few times. V usage is TRBV20-1 and J usage is TRBJ1-1; possible D gene TRBD1, 5 bases. With 0 bases removed from V and 3 bases from J, the gap between germline ends came to 8 bases. The CDR3 is 13 residues long. From germline, CDR1 is DFQATT and CDR2 SNEGSKA (reference sequence). The DNA of the CDR3 is TGCAGTGCTAGAGACAGGGAAGACACTGAAGCTTTCTTT. Its protein product is CSARDREDTEAFF.

This chain links TRBV7-9 with TRBJ2-7, with D possibly TRBD1 on 5 matching bases. Germline V gene sequence: CDR1 SEHNR, CDR2 FQNEAQ (reference sequence). V was clipped by 1 base and J by 2 bases, with 9 bases between them. The CDR3 spans 14 residues. The CDR3 spells CASSLGSQAYEQYF. For the CDR3, the DNA is TGTGCCAGCAGCTTAGGGTCACAGGCCTACGAGCAGTACTTC.

This clonotype was seen only a few times. The J gene is TRBJ2-5, the V gene TRBV9, with 8 bases aligning to TRBD1. Germline CDR1 and CDR2: SGDLS and YYNGEE. The J segment lost 5 bases and the V segment lost 2 bases, leaving 8 bases of the junction unmatched. The CDR3 is 15 residues long. The DNA of the CDR3 is TGTGCCAGCAGCGTGGGGACAGGACTTCAGGAGACCCAGTACTTC. Translation gives CASSVGTGLQETQYF.

This clonotype was seen only a few times. This chain joins TRBV5-1 and TRBJ2-5, with TRBD2 as a possible D gene (6 bases). Trimming took 0 bases from V and 6 from J, leaving 9 bases between them. CDR3 length: 13 residues. CDR1 is SGHRS and CDR2 is YFSETQ in the germline V gene. The CDR3 loop is CASSLEAGKTQYF. CDR3 DNA sequence: TGCGCCAGCAGCTTGGAGGCGGGAAAGACCCAGTACTTC.

This clonotype was picked up a small number of times. The chain recombines TRBV7-9 with TRBJ2-1; D ambiguous. This CDR3 comprises 13 residues. Deletions cut 5 bases from V and 7 bases from J, with 12 bases between. Per germline, CDR1 SEHNR and CDR2 FQNEAQ (reference sequence). In DNA form, the CDR3 reads TGTGCCAGCAGCCTCCTGGGATCGAATGAGCAGTTCTTC. Its protein product is CASSLLGSNEQFF.

This chain joins TRBV5-1 and TRBJ1-4; 7 bases align to TRBD1. V lost 3 bases to trimming and J lost 5 bases; unmatched junction nucleotides: 7. This CDR3 has 15 amino acids. CDR1 and CDR2 from the germline V gene are SGHRS and YFSETQ. The CDR3 DNA reads TGCGCCAGCAGCTCAGGCCGGGACAGAAATGAAAAACTGTTTTTT. Amino acid sequence: CASSSGRDRNEKLFF. Together with reference TRBV5-1 and TRBJ1-4, the CDR3 gives the full variable domain: KAGVTQTPRYLIKTRGQQVTLSCSPISGHRSVSWYQQTPGQGLQFLFEYFSETQRNKGNFPGRFSGRQFSNSRSEMNVSTLELGDSALYLCASSSGRDRNEKLFFGSGTQLSVL.

The sample holds a few counts of this clonotype. V is TRBV6-5 and J is TRBJ2-3; TRBD2 agrees at 9 bases. Unmatched junction bases numbered 5, after V lost 0 bases and J lost 1 base. The CDR3 is 17 residues long. Germline-derived CDR1 and CDR2 are MNHEY and SVGAGI. The CDR3 sequence is CASSYSTTSGRTDTQYF. The CDR3 DNA is TGTGCCAGCAGTTACTCGACGACTAGCGGCCGCACAGATACGCAGTATTTT.

The chain employs TRBV20-1 and TRBJ1-1; D not certain. Germline V CDR1 and CDR2: DFQATT, SNEGSKA (reference sequence). The CDR3 contains 13 residues. The V and J ends lost 3 bases and 1 base respectively, with 9 bases between them. CDR3 in DNA: TGCAGTGCTAGCGCAGCGACGAACACTGAAGCTTTCTTT. This translates into CSASAATNTEAFF.

The chain has TRBV12-3 or TRBV12-4 and TRBJ1-1; D call uncertain. CDR3 length: 15 residues. Trimming removed 4 bases from V and 0 bases from J, with 12 bases in between. Written as DNA, the CDR3 is TGTGCCAGCAGTTCGGACGGACGACTGAACACTGAAGCTTTCTTT. Protein: CASSSDGRLNTEAFF.

This chain's CDR3 is CASSPLAEYNEQFF. The CDR3 DNA follows: TGTGCCAGCTCACCTCTAGCGGAATACAATGAGCAGTTCTTC. The chain recombines TRBV18 with TRBJ2-1, with 7 bases identical to TRBD2. The CDR3 extends over 14 amino acids. Germline CDR1 and CDR2: KGHSH and LQKENI. V gave up 3 bases and J gave up 4 bases; unmatched junction bases: 3.

J is TRBJ2-3 and V is TRBV20-1; the match to TRBD2 covers 11 bases. Per germline, CDR1 DFQATT and CDR2 SNEGSKA (reference sequence). The CDR3 totals 16 residues. With V trimmed by 1 base and J by 5 bases, 8 bases remained unmatched. CDR3 sequence: CSARGVLAGEIDTQYF. CDR3 bases: TGCAGTGCTAGAGGGGTACTAGCGGGAGAAATAGATACGCAGTATTTT.

The rearrangement uses TRBV18 and TRBJ2-1, with a possible D match to TRBD2 (5 bases). Trimming left V 8 bases short and J 0 bases short, with 14 bases between. The CDR3 contains 15 residues. Germline V gene lookup returns CDR1 KGHSH and CDR2 LQKENI. DNA for the CDR3: TGTGCCAGCCACGTGGAGGCCAGCTCCTACAATGAGCAGTTCTTC. It translates to CASHVEASSYNEQFF.

This clonotype was detected a few times. The CDR3 nucleotides read TGCGCCAGCAGCTTGAAGAATGAAAAACTGTTTTTT. Residues: CASSLKNEKLFF. The V and J genes are TRBV5-1 and TRBJ1-4; D remains unclear. Germline V lookup: CDR1 SGHRS, CDR2 YFSETQ. Trimming took 1 base from V and 5 from J, leaving 3 bases between them. The CDR3 has 12 amino acids. Filled out from reference TRBV5-1 and TRBJ1-4, the complete variable domain reads KAGVTQTPRYLIKTRGQQVTLSCSPISGHRSVSWYQQTPGQGLQFLFEYFSETQRNKGNFPGRFSGRQFSNSRSEMNVSTLELGDSALYLCASSLKNEKLFFGSGTQLSVL.

This clonotype showed up just a few times. V usage is TRBV12-3 or TRBV12-4 and J usage is TRBJ1-4; D unresolved. The CDR3 is 13 residues long. Trimming took 1 base from V and 11 from J, leaving 11 bases between them. The DNA for the CDR3 is TGTGCCAGCAGTTTAGGTTTCCGCGGGAAACTGTTTTTT. Translation: CASSLGFRGKLFF.

This clonotype was counted between two and nine times. The CDR3 is CASSWDGFYEQYF. Written as DNA, the CDR3 is TGTGCCAGCAGCTGGGACGGATTCTACGAGCAGTACTTC. The chain has TRBV11-2 and TRBJ2-7; D possibly matches TRBD1 or TRBD2 (5 bases each). There are 13 residues in the CDR3. Trimming left V 4 bases short and J 3 bases short, with 10 bases between. Germline V gene lookup returns CDR1 SGHAT and CDR2 FQNNGV. Filled out from reference TRBV11-2 and TRBJ2-7, the complete variable domain reads EAGVAQSPRYKIIEKRQSVAFWCNPISGHATLYWYQQILGQGPKLLIQFQNNGVVDDSQLPKDRFSAERLKGVDSTLKIQPAKLEDSAVYLCASSWDGFYEQYFGPGTRLTVT.

This clonotype has more than one count but fewer than ten. The CDR3 loop reads CASSARGTGGSYEQYF. CDR3 bases: TGTGCCAGCAGCGCCCGCGGGACAGGGGGATCCTACGAGCAGTACTTC. The gene calls are TRBV7-6 and TRBJ2-5; TRBD1 matches 11 bases. The J call may be faulty, since TRBJ2-7 better matches the DNA end. Germline V CDR1 and CDR2: SGHVS, FNYEAQ. CDR3 size: 16 residues.

The J gene is TRBJ2-3, the V gene TRBV20-1; D unresolved. The CDR3 is 12 residues long. Trimming removed 5 bases at V and 2 bases at J, with 8 bases between. Per the germline V gene, CDR1 is DFQATT and CDR2 is SNEGSKA (reference sequence). As DNA, the CDR3 is TGCAGTGCTTTCAAGATCACAGATACGCAGTATTTT. As protein: CSAFKITDTQYF.

Turning to this clonotype: One junction end does not reproduce the germline sequence, and a read error may be involved. V and J are TRBV6-6 and TRBJ2-6; the match to TRBD2 covers 7 bases. Germline V gene data show CDR1 as MNHNY and CDR2 as SVGAGI (reference sequence). The CDR3 is 16 amino acids. CDR3 residues: CAGSYSGGSGANVLTF. The DNA for the CDR3 is TGTGCCGGCAGTTACTCGGGGGGCTCTGGGGCCAACGTCCTGACTTTC.

This chain links TRBV7-2 with TRBJ2-5; 11 bases map to TRBD2. Germline V gene lookup returns CDR1 SGHTA and CDR2 FQGNSA. The V segment lost 5 bases and the J segment 5 bases; nucleotides outside the gene matches: 7. This CDR3 is built from 15 residues. CDR3 region: CASSHSGRAEETQYF. The DNA for the CDR3 is TGTGCCAGCAGCCATAGCGGGAGGGCCGAGGAGACCCAGTACTTC.

The chain combines TRBV4-3 with TRBJ2-1; 11 bases match TRBD2. The last part of the DNA fits TRBJ2-5 better; the J call may be wrong. The CDR3 runs 15 residues. Germline V gene data show CDR1 as LGHNA and CDR2 as YSLEER. CDR3 loop: CASSPGLADGTPQYF. The CDR3 DNA sequence: TGCGCCAGCAGCCCGGGACTAGCGGACGGAACCCCCCAGTACTTC.

The V and J genes are TRBV20-1 and TRBJ1-4, with 7 nucleotides matching TRBD1. The V and J ends lost 3 bases and 8 bases, in that order; junction bases with no gene match: 9. In germline, CDR1 is DFQATT, CDR2 SNEGSKA (reference sequence). This CDR3 contains 14 residues. CDR3 residues: CSASPTGWKEKLFF. CDR3 DNA sequence: TGCAGTGCTAGCCCGACAGGGTGGAAGGAAAAACTGTTTTTT.

This clonotype appeared a few times. The rearrangement joins TRBV5-1 to TRBJ1-1; 8 bases agree with TRBD1. The junction had 8 bases not matched to a gene; V was cut back by 0 bases and J by 7 bases. The germline V gene has CDR1 SGHRS and CDR2 YFSETQ. The CDR3 is made up of 15 amino acids. CDR3 nucleotide sequence: TGCGCCAGCAGCTTGGTGGCAGGGGGCGGACGTGAAGCTTTCTTT. This encodes CASSLVAGGGREAFF. Full variable domain (missing parts from reference TRBV5-1 and TRBJ1-1): KAGVTQTPRYLIKTRGQQVTLSCSPISGHRSVSWYQQTPGQGLQFLFEYFSETQRNKGNFPGRFSGRQFSNSRSEMNVSTLELGDSALYLCASSLVAGGGREAFFGQGTRLTVV.

The chain recombines TRBV4-1 with TRBJ2-5; a possible D gene is TRBD1 (6 bases). The germline V gene has CDR1 MGHRA and CDR2 YSYEKL. The ends were cut back, 3 bases at V and 3 bases at J, with 8 bases in the middle. The length of the CDR3 is 13 residues. DNA for the CDR3: TGCGCCAGCAGCCATAGGACAGAAGAGACCCAGTACTTC. Protein: CASSHRTEETQYF.

The chain is built from TRBV12-3 or TRBV12-4 and TRBJ2-5; 7 bases line up with TRBD2. CDR3 size: 15 residues. J lost 4 bases, V lost 4 bases, and 9 bases had no gene match. CDR3 sequence: CASSWGIGEGETQYF. In DNA form, the CDR3 reads TGTGCCAGCAGTTGGGGCATTGGGGAGGGAGAGACCCAGTACTTC.

The CDR3 protein is CSARALGLGDEQYF. In DNA, the CDR3 is TGCAGTGCTAGGGCCCTGGGGCTCGGCGACGAGCAGTACTTC. This sequence joins TRBV20-1 and TRBJ2-7, with a possible D match to TRBD1 (5 bases). This CDR3 contains 14 residues. V lost 3 bases to trimming and J lost 5 bases, with 17 bases between them. Germline V gene lookup returns CDR1 DFQATT and CDR2 SNEGSKA (reference sequence).

There are a few counts of this clonotype. This chain joins TRBV28 and TRBJ2-5, with D tentatively TRBD1 (5 bases). The V and J ends lost 4 bases and 1 base respectively, with 13 bases between them. In germline, CDR1 is MDHEN, CDR2 SYDVKM. CDR3 length: 15 residues. The CDR3 protein is CASSYAVTVQETQYF. The CDR3 DNA sequence: TGTGCCAGCAGTTACGCGGTGACAGTCCAAGAGACCCAGTACTTC.

V and J are TRBV7-8 and TRBJ2-1; 8 nucleotides match TRBD2. This CDR3 has 14 residues. Losses at the gene ends were 1 base for V and 5 bases for J; bases not matched to a gene: 1. The germline V gene has CDR1 SGHVS and CDR2 FQNEAQ. CDR3 DNA: TGTGCCAGCAGCTTAGAGCGGGGGAACAATGAGCAGTTCTTC. Protein sequence: CASSLERGNNEQFF.

In its sample, this clonotype was seen a few times. The chain has TRBV11-2 and TRBJ1-1; perhaps TRBD1 as D (6 bases). The CDR3 consists of 16 residues. Germline CDR1 SGHAT, CDR2 FQNNGV. V was pared by 5 bases and J by 2 bases, with 18 bases between. CDR3 in amino acids: CASSAVGGDLNTEAFF. The CDR3 region has the DNA TGTGCCAGCAGCGCTGTGGGGGGCGACCTCAACACTGAAGCTTTCTTT.

This clonotype was seen ten or more times. This chain uses TRBV13 with TRBJ2-5; 10 bases agree with TRBD2. This CDR3 has 16 amino acids. Trimming took 0 bases from V and 2 from J; bases not matched to a gene: 3. The germline V gene has CDR1 PRHDT and CDR2 FYEKMQ (reference sequence). CDR3 region: CASSLGLAGEQETQYF. The CDR3, as DNA: TGTGCCAGCAGCTTAGGCCTAGCGGGGGAGCAAGAGACCCAGTACTTC.

The chain couples TRBV6-1 to TRBJ2-5; TRBD1 is a possible D gene (6 bases). Germline V CDR1 and CDR2: MNHNS, SASEGT. V was shortened by 6 bases and J by 5 bases, with 16 bases between the two germline ends. The CDR3 totals 14 residues. CDR3 nucleotide sequence: TGTGCCAGCAGGGAGGCGGCAGGGGAGGAGACCCAGTACTTC. Translating gives CASREAAGEETQYF.

This clonotype was counted between two and nine times. The chain has TRBV7-6 and TRBJ2-1, with D possibly TRBD2 on 5 matching bases. The germline gives CDR1 SGHVS, CDR2 FNYEAQ. This CDR3 region has 16 residues. Trimming took 5 bases from V and 0 from J, leaving 14 bases between them. The CDR3: CASSPEATSSYNEQFF. The CDR3 nucleotides are TGTGCCAGCAGCCCCGAAGCCACTAGCTCCTACAATGAGCAGTTCTTC.

The chain recombines TRBV7-9 with TRBJ2-7; D unresolved. Between the trimmed V and J ends, which lost 5 bases and 5 bases, there was a span of 10 bases. The length of the CDR3 is 12 residues. Germline loops: CDR1 SEHNR, CDR2 FQNEAQ (reference sequence). The CDR3 region has the DNA TGTGCCAGCAGCCCAGCGCCCCACGAGCAGTACTTC. Amino acid sequence: CASSPAPHEQYF.